This entry describes one TCR beta chain. The trim removed 4 bases at V and 7 bases at J, leaving 5 bases unmatched. The CDR3 consists of 15 residues. CDR1 is SGHTA, CDR2 FQGTGA, per germline. This entry comes from a study of blood T cell repertoires in COVID-19. Study in general: The cDNA or gDNA used as material had been derived from T cells, B-cell-depleted T cells, or PBMCs.

Method: immunoSEQ multiplex PCR; TCRdb's copy keeps in-frame clones and lacks some. The table includes 300,000 to 400,000 clones, approximately 85% detected once. What was sequenced was peripheral blood. This chain uses TRBV7-3 with TRBJ2-1; 12 nucleotides align to TRBD2. The source is a human donor in a cohort sampled during active COVID-19. CDR3 bases: TGTGCCAGCAGCTCTAGCGGGGGGGCCGGAAATGAGCAGTTCTTC. Protein product: CASSSSGGAGNEQFF.